This record looks at one T cell receptor (beta chain) sequence and its context. The V end lost 4 bases, the J end lost 7 bases, and 13 bases lay between the germline ends. Germline V lookup: CDR1 SGHTA, CDR2 FQGNSA. This CDR3 region has 13 residues. These data are taken from a study of blood T cells in healthy people across ages. The authors ran a second PCR of 7 to 11 cycles using a sample-barcoded 5' primer and a J-beta primer mix. One entry per CDR3 protein, called by TCRdb with MiXCR from the 5' RACE reads. This table holds 1 million or so distinct CDR3 sequences, roughly 45% found once. The TCR originated in a woman aged 60-70 years in good health. Input material: blood. This rearrangement joins TRBV7-2 to TRBJ2-5; the D gene is possibly TRBD2 (5 bases). CDR3 nucleotide sequence: TGTGCCAGCAGCTCTCCTGCAAGCGGGACCCAGTACTTC. This sequence encodes CASSSPASGTQYF.